The present T cell receptor beta chain was sequenced within a study of cytomegalovirus exposure and HLA in healthy donors. CDR3 length: 15 residues. CDR1 and CDR2 from the germline V gene are LGHNA and YSLEER. V lost 1 base to trimming and J lost 2 bases; unmatched junction nucleotides: 4. With regard to this clone: Its cognate antigen is unknown.

The method was immunoSEQ multiplex PCR; TCRdb's version includes in-frame clones alone and lacks a portion of them. The sample includes 35,000 to 50,000 clones, more than 85% of them seen just once. Overall study results and limits: The classifier reportedly diagnosed cytomegalovirus status with high sensitivity and specificity.

Material: PBMCs. V and J are TRBV4-3 and TRBJ1-2; 7 bases match TRBD1. This receptor was taken from a young man in good health and CMV-seronegative. CDR3 nucleotides: TGCGCCAGCAGCCAAGGGTCCAGGGGGAACTATGGCTACACCTTC. This codes for CASSQGSRGNYGYTF.